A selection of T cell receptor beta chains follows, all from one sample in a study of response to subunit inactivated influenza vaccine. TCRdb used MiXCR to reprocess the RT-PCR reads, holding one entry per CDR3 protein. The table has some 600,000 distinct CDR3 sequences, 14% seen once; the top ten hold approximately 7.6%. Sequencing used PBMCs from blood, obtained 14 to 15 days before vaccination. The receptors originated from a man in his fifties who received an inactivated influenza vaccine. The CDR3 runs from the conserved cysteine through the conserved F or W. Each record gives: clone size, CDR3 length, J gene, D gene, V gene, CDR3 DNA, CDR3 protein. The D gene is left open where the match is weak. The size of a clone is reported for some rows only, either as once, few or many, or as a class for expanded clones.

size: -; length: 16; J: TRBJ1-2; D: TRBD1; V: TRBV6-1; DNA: TGTGCCAGCAGTGTATTTATAGAACAGGGGAGTGGTGGCTACACCTTC; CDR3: CASSVFIEQGSGGYTF
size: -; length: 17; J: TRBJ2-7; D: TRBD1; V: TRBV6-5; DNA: TGTGCCAGCAGTTACCTATCCTCGGGGACAGCTGCCTACGAGCAGTACTTC; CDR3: CASSYLSSGTAAYEQYF
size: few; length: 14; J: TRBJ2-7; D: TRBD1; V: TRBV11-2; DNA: TGTGCCAGCAGCTTAGGGGACAGGGCGTCCGAGCAGTACTTC; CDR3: CASSLGDRASEQYF
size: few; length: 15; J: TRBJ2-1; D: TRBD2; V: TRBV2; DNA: TGTGCCAGCAGGGCTACTAGCGGGGGGGTTAATGAGCAGTTCTTC; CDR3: CASRATSGGVNEQFF
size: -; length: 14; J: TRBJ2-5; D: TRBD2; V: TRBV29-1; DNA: TGCAGCGTGTCACTAGCGGGGGCACAAGAGACCCAGTACTTC; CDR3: CSVSLAGAQETQYF
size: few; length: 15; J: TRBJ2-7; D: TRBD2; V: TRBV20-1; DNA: TGCAGTGCTAGGTATAGCGGGAGGGTTTGGGGGGAGCAGTACTTC; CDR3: CSARYSGRVWGEQYF
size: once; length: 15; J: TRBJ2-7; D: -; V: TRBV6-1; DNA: TGTGCCAGCAGAGAAGCTTGGACTCGGACCGGGGAGCAGTACTTC; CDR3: CASREAWTRTGEQYF
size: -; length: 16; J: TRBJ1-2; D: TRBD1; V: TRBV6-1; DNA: TGTGCCAGCAGTCCGACATGGGACAGGGTGTTCGATGGCTACACCTTC; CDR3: CASSPTWDRVFDGYTF
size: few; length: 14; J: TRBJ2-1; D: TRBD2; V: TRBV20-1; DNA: TGCAGTGCTTCCTTAGCGGGAGGGGACAATGAGCAGTTCTTC; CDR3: CSASLAGGDNEQFF
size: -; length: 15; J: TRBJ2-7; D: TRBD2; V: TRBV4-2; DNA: TGTGCCAGCAGCCGGGGACTAGCGGACACCTACGAGCAGTACTTC; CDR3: CASSRGLADTYEQYF
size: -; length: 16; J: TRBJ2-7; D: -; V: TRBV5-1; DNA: TGCGCCAGCAGCATGTCACCCGGGACGGTAACCTACGAGCAGTACTTC; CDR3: CASSMSPGTVTYEQYF
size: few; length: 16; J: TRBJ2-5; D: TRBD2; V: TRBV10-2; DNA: TGCGCCAGCAGCCCCCGAAGCGGGGAACTCCGAGAGACCCAGTACTTC; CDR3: CASSPRSGELRETQYF
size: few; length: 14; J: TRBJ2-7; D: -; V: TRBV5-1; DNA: TGCGCCAGCAGCTCTCACAGGGAGACGGGAGAGCAGTACTTC; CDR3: CASSSHRETGEQYF
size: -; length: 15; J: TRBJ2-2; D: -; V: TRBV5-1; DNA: TGCGCCAGCATGGGGGGAGCAGGCGGCACCGGGGAGCTGTTTTTT; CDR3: CASMGGAGGTGELFF
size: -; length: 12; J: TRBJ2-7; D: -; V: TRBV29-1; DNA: TGCAGCGTTATCCCCCAACCCTACGAGCAGTACTTC; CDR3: CSVIPQPYEQYF
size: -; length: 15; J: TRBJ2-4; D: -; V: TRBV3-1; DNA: TGTGCCAGCAGCCAACTCACAGAGCTCAAAAACATTCAGTACTTC; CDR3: CASSQLTELKNIQYF
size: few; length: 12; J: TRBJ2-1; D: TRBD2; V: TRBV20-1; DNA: TGCAGTGCCGGGAGGGGTTACAATGAGCAGTTCTTC; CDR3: CSAGRGYNEQFF
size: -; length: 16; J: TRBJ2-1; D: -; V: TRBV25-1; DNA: TGTGCCAGCAGTGCCGGTTCAGGGCTTCCCGTGTATGAGCAGTTCTTC; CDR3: CASSAGSGLPVYEQFF
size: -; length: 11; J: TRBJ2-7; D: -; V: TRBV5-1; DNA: TGCGCCAGCAGCTCCAATTTGGAGCAGTACTTC; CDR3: CASSSNLEQYF
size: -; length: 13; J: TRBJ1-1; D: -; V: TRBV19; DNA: TGTGCCAGTAAGGCGGAGCTGAACACTGAAGCTTTCTTT; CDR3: CASKAELNTEAFF
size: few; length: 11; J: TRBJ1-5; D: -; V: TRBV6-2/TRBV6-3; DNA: TGTGCCAGCAGGACAGCCGGGCCCCAGCATTTT; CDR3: CASRTAGPQHF
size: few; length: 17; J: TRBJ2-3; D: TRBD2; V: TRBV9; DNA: TGTGCCAGCAGCGCAGCGAGAATGGGCGGGAGGGCCGATACGCAGTATTTT; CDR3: CASSAARMGGRADTQYF
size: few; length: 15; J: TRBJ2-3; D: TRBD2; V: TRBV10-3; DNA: TGTGCCATCAGAATAGCGGGAGGGCCGACAGATACGCAGTATTTT; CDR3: CAIRIAGGPTDTQYF